The present T cell receptor (beta chain) was sequenced within a study of cytomegalovirus exposure and HLA in healthy donors. Study-level results: Later analysis showed most CMV-associated TCR beta chains appearing HLA-restricted. High specificity and sensitivity for cytomegalovirus status were reported for the classifier. Roughly even sequencing depth across donors was the assumption behind the presence/absence analyses.

The PCR employed 60 Vbeta primers together with 13 Jbeta primers. Profiled with immunoSEQ multiplex PCR; TCRdb holds only in-frame clones, not every one. The sample contains 100,000 to 120,000 clones, 65% to 80% of which appear only once. The CDR3 loop spans 16 amino acids. The germline V and J ends were trimmed by 3 bases and 0 bases, with 11 bases remaining between them. CDR1 is SGHTA and CDR2 is FQGNSA in the germline V gene. A note on this clone: Its specificity is not known.

Sequencing was performed on PBMCs. V gene TRBV7-2 combines with J gene TRBJ2-2, with TRBD2 as a possible D gene (5 bases). This TCR came from a woman aged 55-70 years in good health and CMV-seropositive. The CDR3 nucleotides are TGTGCCAGCAGCTTGCGGAGCGGACCGAACACCGGGGAGCTGTTTTTT. It codes for CASSLRSGPNTGELFF. Based on the CDR3 plus reference TRBV7-2 and TRBJ2-2, the full variable domain is GAGVSQSPSNKVTEKGKDVELRCDPISGHTALYWYRQSLGQGLEFLIYFQGNSAPDKSGLPSDRFSAERTGGSVSTLTIQRTQQEDSAVYLCASSLRSGPNTGELFFGEGSRLTVL.